Listed below are T cell receptor beta chains from one sample, sequenced in a study of T cell repertoires in aging, cancer and after chemotherapy. TCRdb passed the multiplex PCR reads through MiXCR, listing each CDR3 protein once. The sample comprises 950 to 1,500 distinct CDR3 sequences, about a quarter of which are singletons, and around 13% rests with the top ten. The sample was blood. The receptor set was obtained from a human donor with a solid tumor. Each CDR3 is given with its conserved first and last residue. The D gene is left open where the match is weak. Rows may omit the clone size; those that give it use once, few, many or a size class.

abundance | j_gene | v_gene | d_gene | CDR3aa | CDR3nt
NA | TRBJ1-1 | TRBV5-1 | TRBD1 | CASSPATGLDTEAFF | TGCGCCAGCAGCCCCGCGACAGGGCTGGACACTGAAGCTTTCTTT
medium-sized | TRBJ1-1 | TRBV6-2/TRBV6-3 | NA | CASSYGTLNTEAFF | TGTGCCAGCAGTTACGGTACATTGAACACTGAAGCTTTCTTT
large | TRBJ1-6 | TRBV19 | NA | CASSIVGGKGNSPLHF | TGTGCCAGTAGTATAGTAGGCGGGAAGGGGAATTCACCCCTCCACTTT
few | TRBJ2-7 | TRBV30 | TRBD1 | CAWSTGTGIYEQYF | TGTGCCTGGAGTACCGGGACAGGGATCTACGAGCAGTACTTC
medium-sized | TRBJ2-7 | TRBV5-5 | TRBD2 | CASSLGLLKERGHYEQYF | TGTGCCAGCAGCTTGGGGTTGCTAAAGGAGCGGGGTCACTACGAGCAGTACTTC
medium-sized | TRBJ2-7 | TRBV5-5 | TRBD2 | CASSPGLANSYEQYF | TGTGCCAGCAGCCCCGGACTAGCGAACTCCTACGAGCAGTACTTC
large | TRBJ1-2 | TRBV20-1 | NA | CSAKKSENYGYTF | TGCAGTGCTAAAAAAAGTGAGAACTATGGCTACACCTTC
large | TRBJ1-5 | TRBV6-2/TRBV6-3 | NA | CASSWQAYQPQHF | TGTGCCAGCAGTTGGCAGGCTTATCAGCCCCAGCATTTT
medium-sized | TRBJ2-5 | TRBV6-1 | TRBD2 | CASSVGLAGEETQYF | TGTGCCAGCAGTGTGGGACTAGCGGGGGAAGAGACCCAGTACTTC
medium-sized | TRBJ1-1 | TRBV6-2/TRBV6-3 | TRBD1 | CASRPTGQINTEAFF | TGTGCCAGCAGACCAACGGGACAGATTAACACTGAAGCTTTCTTT